This T cell receptor (beta chain) derives from a study of blood T cells in healthy people across ages. Study-wide results and caveats: Reliance upon unsorted PBMCs precluded definitive naive versus antigen-experienced comparison.

On this clonotype itself: What it binds is not known.

Russia was home to the donors, healthy Caucasian individuals aged roughly 6 to 90. Per-sample PBMC isolation yielded at least 7 million cells. Sample-barcoded 5' priming and a J-beta primer mix drove a second PCR of about 6 to 12 cycles. The authors tagged each cDNA molecule using a template-switch adaptor with 12 random nucleotides. TCRdb reprocessed the 5' RACE reads with MiXCR, giving one entry per CDR3 protein. The table has 550,000 to 750,000 distinct CDR3 sequences, roughly 21% seen once. The CDR3 has 14 residues. V lost 6 bases to trimming and J lost 4 bases, with 15 bases between them. Germline CDR1 MDHEN, CDR2 SYDVKM.

The source material was blood. The chain has TRBV28 and TRBJ1-1; maybe TRBD1 (6 bases). The TCR sequence derives from an older man in good health. CDR3 region: CASRLPQGFTEAFF. DNA of the CDR3: TGTGCCAGCAGACTTCCCCAGGGGTTCACTGAAGCTTTCTTT.